Only one count was recorded for the clone carrying this T cell receptor beta chain. This sample stems from a study of blood T cell repertoires in COVID-19. On the study more broadly: The United States, Italy and Spain were the sources of the acute and convalescent COVID-19 samples. Sources were T cells, B-cell-depleted T cells, or PBMCs; the material itself was cDNA or gDNA.

With 0 bases removed from V and 2 bases from J, the gap between germline ends came to 5 bases. The CDR3 runs 13 residues. CDR1 and CDR2 (germline): SGHNT, YENEEA. As originally analysed: Reference gene primer amplification gave estimated nucleated cell counts. Using immunoSEQ multiplex PCR, the repertoire was profiled, and TCRdb retains in-frame clones only, with some absent. The V and J calls and clone size come from that table; D and trimming were worked out from the DNA. The profile covers about 160,000 clones, with 82% appearing a single time and approximately 10% taken by the ten largest. This clonotype was obtained from a woman of 80 years or more with active or convalescent COVID-19. The sample taken for sequencing was peripheral blood. The chain links TRBV11-3 to TRBJ2-7; unclear D gene. The CDR3, as DNA: TGTGCCAGCAGCTTAGATTTTACCTACGAGCAGTACTTC. Residues: CASSLDFTYEQYF.